The clone carrying this T cell receptor (beta chain) has ten or more counts. Arm-PCR of CDR3 regions and iRepertoire HTBI primers were the basis on which TCR beta libraries were built. TCRdb re-called the multiplex PCR reads through MiXCR, storing one row per CDR3 protein. The sample holds about 500,000 distinct CDR3 sequences; about 17% are singletons and the top ten take 12%. Time point reported: newly diagnosed GD, antithyroid drugs for less than 3 months. From RNA extracted from PBMCs, the TCR library was made. From each patient, around 9 milliliters of peripheral blood was drawn and collected into an EDTA anticoagulant tube. The entry originates in a study of regulatory T cells in long-lasting Graves disease. The overall study: Patients with new Graves' disease had used antithyroid drugs below 3 months.

This CDR3 spans 15 amino acids. Germline V gene sequence: CDR1 MGHRA, CDR2 YSYEKL. V lost 2 bases and J lost 2, with 13 bases in between. This same sample was also taken into another study, of T cells in Graves' hyperthyroidism and ophthalmopathy. From that second work: Orbital computed tomography and thyroid ultrasound, together with serum TRAb and thyroxine and clinical symptoms, were used for diagnoses. Within blood appeared most thyroid clonotypes that had expanded above 0.001.

The sample here was peripheral blood mononuclear cells (PBMCs), taken at new diagnosis, from a patient treated with antithyroid drugs. The genes are TRBV4-1 and TRBJ2-7, with D tentatively TRBD1 (6 bases). This TCR was recovered from a middle-aged man with Graves disease. CDR3 nucleotide sequence: TGCGCCAGCAGCCAAAGGGAAGGGGGACCCTACGAGCAGTACTTC. Its translation: CASSQREGGPYEQYF.